These 9 T cell receptor beta chains came from one sample sequenced in a study of T cells in Graves' hyperthyroidism and ophthalmopathy (dated by TCRdb to about 2019). Library construction relied on multiplex PCR. Sequenced on an Illumina HiSeq 2000. The TCR beta CDR3 regions were amplified from the RNA transcripts. For the first round of RT-PCR on the TCR CDR3, the HTBI primer set was used together with the Qiagen OneStep RT-PCR kit. Using fastp at Q25 and MiXCR, TCRdb reprocessed the public reads and kept productive beta chains. Each record represents a unique CDR3 protein, reported with the most common genes and DNA among its rows. For this sample there are hundreds of thousands of distinct CDR3 sequences; roughly 15% appear just once. The ten biggest clones cover approximately 4.2% of the sample. Sequencing used blood. Source of these receptors: a woman aged 40 to 50 with Graves' ophthalmopathy.

Ten or more counts support this clonotype. The rearrangement joins TRBV14 to TRBJ1-2, with D possibly TRBD1 on 6 matching bases. From germline, CDR1 is SGHDN and CDR2 FVKESK. The CDR3 consists of 15 residues. V lost 0 bases and J lost 4, with 12 bases in between. The CDR3 sequence: CASSQDSGVFYGYTF. CDR3 coding DNA: TGTGCCAGCAGCCAAGATTCAGGGGTCTTCTATGGCTACACCTTC.

The chain combines TRBV28 with TRBJ1-4, with D hard to call. Germline V gives CDR1 MDHEN, CDR2 SYDVKM. Trimming took 4 bases from V and 0 from J, leaving 6 bases between them. The CDR3 spans 14 residues. The DNA of the CDR3 is TGTGCCAGCAGTTCTTGGTCAACTAATGAAAAACTGTTTTTT. This codes for CASSSWSTNEKLFF.

This clonotype was seen repeatedly, ten times or more. This chain links TRBV6-5 with TRBJ1-6, with D hard to call. The V and J ends lost 8 bases and 0 bases respectively, with 20 bases between them. The CDR3 is 18 amino acids. The germline CDR1 and CDR2 sequences are MNHEY and SVGAGI. The chain's CDR3 is CASRIPRSFSSYNSPLHF. DNA for the CDR3: TGTGCCAGCCGAATCCCAAGGTCCTTCAGCTCCTATAATTCACCCCTCCACTTT.

Ten or more counts support this clonotype. The rearrangement uses TRBV28 and TRBJ2-2; 13 bases fit TRBD2. This CDR3 comprises 19 residues. J was trimmed by 0 bases and V by 6 bases; bases with no gene match: 10. The germline gives CDR1 MDHEN, CDR2 SYDVKM. In DNA, the CDR3 is TGTGCCAGCAGCTCCGGACTAGCGGGAGACCTCGCGAACACCGGGGAGCTGTTTTTT. This gives the protein CASSSGLAGDLANTGELFF.

This clonotype came up many times. The CDR3 spells CASSFSAATLYEQYF. The CDR3 bases are TGTGCCAGCAGTTTTTCGGCGGCTACGCTGTACGAGCAGTACTTC. V is TRBV12-3 or TRBV12-4 and J is TRBJ2-7; D remains ambiguous. The CDR3 is made up of 15 amino acids. Deletions cut 3 bases from V and 4 bases from J, with 16 bases between.

The table lists this clonotype with many counts. The chain uses TRBV6-2 or TRBV6-3 and TRBJ2-7; D remains ambiguous. Trimming left V 6 bases short and J 5 bases short, with 23 bases between. The CDR3 has 16 residues. Germline CDR1 MNHEY, CDR2 SVGEGT. The CDR3 loop reads CASSLVDASVWDEQYF. Here the CDR3 DNA reads TGTGCCAGCAGCTTAGTTGACGCGTCGGTCTGGGACGAGCAGTACTTC.

At least ten counts were recorded for this clonotype. This rearrangement joins TRBV27 to TRBJ2-7; a weak D match, TRBD1 (5 bases). V lost 1 base and J lost 2, with 15 bases in between. The germline gives CDR1 MNHEY, CDR2 SMNVEV (reference sequence). This CDR3 comprises 16 residues. The CDR3 bases are TGTGCCAGCAGTTTATGGGGTGGGGCCAGTCCCTACGAGCAGTACTTC. Translation: CASSLWGGASPYEQYF.

The rearrangement joins TRBV19 to TRBJ2-7; no clear D gene. CDR1 is LNHDA and CDR2 is SQIVND in the germline V gene (reference sequence). CDR3 length: 13 residues. V was shortened by 4 bases and J by 2 bases, with 9 bases between the two germline ends. CDR3 residues: CASSTLGAYEQYF. DNA for the CDR3: TGTGCCAGTAGTACGCTCGGAGCCTACGAGCAGTACTTC.

This clonotype was recorded at least ten times. CDR3 loop: CASRVTGAGQPQHF. In DNA form, the CDR3 reads TGTGCCAGCAGAGTTACAGGGGCGGGCCAGCCCCAGCATTTT. The chain employs TRBV28 and TRBJ1-5; 7 bases align to TRBD1. This CDR3 comprises 14 residues. V lost 6 bases to trimming and J lost 7 bases; unmatched junction nucleotides: 9. Germline V lookup: CDR1 MDHEN, CDR2 SYDVKM.